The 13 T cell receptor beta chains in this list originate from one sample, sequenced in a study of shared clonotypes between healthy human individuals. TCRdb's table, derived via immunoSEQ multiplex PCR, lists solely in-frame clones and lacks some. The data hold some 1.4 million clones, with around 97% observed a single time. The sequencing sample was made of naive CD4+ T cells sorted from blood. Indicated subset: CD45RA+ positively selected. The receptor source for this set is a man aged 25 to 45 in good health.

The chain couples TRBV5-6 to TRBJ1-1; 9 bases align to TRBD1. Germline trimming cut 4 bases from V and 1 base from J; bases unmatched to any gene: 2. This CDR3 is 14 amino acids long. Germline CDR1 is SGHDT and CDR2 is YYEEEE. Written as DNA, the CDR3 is TGTGCCAGCAGCATGACAGGGGGGAACACTGAAGCTTTCTTT. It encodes CASSMTGGNTEAFF.

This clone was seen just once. The CDR3 DNA sequence: TGTGCCTGGAGCTCTGCTAGCGGGAGAACAGATACGCAGTATTTT. This gives the protein CAWSSASGRTDTQYF. V gene TRBV30 combines with J gene TRBJ2-3; 10 nucleotides agree with TRBD2. Germline V gene data show CDR1 as GTSNPN and CDR2 as SVGIG (reference sequence). The CDR3 spans 15 residues. V lost 3 bases to trimming and J lost 3 bases; unmatched junction nucleotides: 6.

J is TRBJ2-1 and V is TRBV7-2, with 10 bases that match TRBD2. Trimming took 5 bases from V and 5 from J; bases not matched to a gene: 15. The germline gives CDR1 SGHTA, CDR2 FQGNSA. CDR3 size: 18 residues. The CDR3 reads CASSLGGKVAGGNNEQFF. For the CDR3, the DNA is TGTGCCAGCAGCCTCGGGGGGAAAGTAGCGGGAGGTAACAATGAGCAGTTCTTC.

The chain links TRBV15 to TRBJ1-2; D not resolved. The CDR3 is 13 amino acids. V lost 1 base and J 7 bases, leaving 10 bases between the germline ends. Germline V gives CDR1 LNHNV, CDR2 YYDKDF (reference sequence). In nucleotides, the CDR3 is TGTGCCACCAGCAGAGGAAGCACACTTGGCTACACCTTC. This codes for CATSRGSTLGYTF.

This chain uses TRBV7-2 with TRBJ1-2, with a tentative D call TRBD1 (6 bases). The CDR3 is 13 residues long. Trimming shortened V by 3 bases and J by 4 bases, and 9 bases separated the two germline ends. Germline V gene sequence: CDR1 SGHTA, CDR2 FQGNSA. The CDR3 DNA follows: TGTGCCAGCAGCTTGCAGGGGACCTATGGCTACACCTTC. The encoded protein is CASSLQGTYGYTF. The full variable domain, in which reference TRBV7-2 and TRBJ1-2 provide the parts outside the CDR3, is GAGVSQSPSNKVTEKGKDVELRCDPISGHTALYWYRQSLGQGLEFLIYFQGNSAPDKSGLPSDRFSAERTGGSVSTLTIQRTQQEDSAVYLCASSLQGTYGYTFGSGTRLTVV.

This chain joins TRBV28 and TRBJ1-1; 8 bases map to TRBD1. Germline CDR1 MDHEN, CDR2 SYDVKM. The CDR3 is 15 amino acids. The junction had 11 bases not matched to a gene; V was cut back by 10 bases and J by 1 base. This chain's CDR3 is CATETGVGRNTEAFF. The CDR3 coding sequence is TGTGCCACCGAGACAGGGGTGGGGCGGAACACTGAAGCTTTCTTT.

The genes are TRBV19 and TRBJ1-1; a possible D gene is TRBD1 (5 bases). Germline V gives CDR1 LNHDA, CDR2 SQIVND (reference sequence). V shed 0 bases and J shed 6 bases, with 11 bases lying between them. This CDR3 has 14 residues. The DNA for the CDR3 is TGTGCCAGTAGTATAGACCGGAGGGGCGCTGAAGCTTTCTTT. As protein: CASSIDRRGAEAFF.

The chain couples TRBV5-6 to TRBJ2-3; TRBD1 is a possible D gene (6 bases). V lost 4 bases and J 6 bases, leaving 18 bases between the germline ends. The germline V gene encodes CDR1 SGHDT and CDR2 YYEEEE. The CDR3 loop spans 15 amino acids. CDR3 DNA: TGTGCCAGCAGCAAGCGAGCTCTGAGGGGGGATACGCAGTATTTT. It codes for CASSKRALRGDTQYF. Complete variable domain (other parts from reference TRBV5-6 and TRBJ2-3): DAGVTQSPTHLIKTRGQQVTLRCSPKSGHDTVSWYQQALGQGPQFIFQYYEEEERQRGNFPDRFSGHQFPNYSSELNVNALLLGDSALYLCASSKRALRGDTQYFGPGTRLTVL.

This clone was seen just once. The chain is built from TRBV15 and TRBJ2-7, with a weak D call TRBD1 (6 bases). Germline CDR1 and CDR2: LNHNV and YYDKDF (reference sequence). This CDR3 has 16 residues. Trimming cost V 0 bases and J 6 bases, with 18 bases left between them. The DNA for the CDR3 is TGTGCCACCAGCAGAGATAGGGGGACCAGCGCTCGCGAGCAGTACTTC. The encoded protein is CATSRDRGTSAREQYF.

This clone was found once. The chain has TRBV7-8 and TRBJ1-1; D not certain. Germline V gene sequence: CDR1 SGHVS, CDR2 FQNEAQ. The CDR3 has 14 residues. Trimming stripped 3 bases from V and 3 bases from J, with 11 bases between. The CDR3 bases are TGTGCCAGCAGCTTGCTGTTAGGAGACACTGAAGCTTTCTTT. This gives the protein CASSLLLGDTEAFF.

CDR3 in amino acids: CASSFGYRGQYF. The CDR3 DNA is TGTGCCAGCAGTTTCGGCTACAGGGGGCAGTACTTC. This chain links TRBV28 with TRBJ2-7; 7 bases are a match to TRBD1. Germline assignment: CDR1 MDHEN and CDR2 SYDVKM. CDR3 length: 12 residues. After removal of 3 bases from V and 9 bases from J, the junction contained 5 bases not matched to a gene.

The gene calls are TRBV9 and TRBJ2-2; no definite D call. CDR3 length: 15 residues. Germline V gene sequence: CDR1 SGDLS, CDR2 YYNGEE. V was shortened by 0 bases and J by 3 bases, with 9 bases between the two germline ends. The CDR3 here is CASSVEAAYTGELFF. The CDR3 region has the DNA TGTGCCAGCAGCGTAGAAGCCGCTTACACCGGGGAGCTGTTTTTT.

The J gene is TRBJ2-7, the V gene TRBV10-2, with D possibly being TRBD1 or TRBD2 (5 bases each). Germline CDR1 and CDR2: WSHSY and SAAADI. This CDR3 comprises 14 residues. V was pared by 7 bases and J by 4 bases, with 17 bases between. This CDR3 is CASNHGTVGYEQYF. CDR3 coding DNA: TGCGCCAGCAATCACGGGACCGTCGGGTACGAGCAGTACTTC.